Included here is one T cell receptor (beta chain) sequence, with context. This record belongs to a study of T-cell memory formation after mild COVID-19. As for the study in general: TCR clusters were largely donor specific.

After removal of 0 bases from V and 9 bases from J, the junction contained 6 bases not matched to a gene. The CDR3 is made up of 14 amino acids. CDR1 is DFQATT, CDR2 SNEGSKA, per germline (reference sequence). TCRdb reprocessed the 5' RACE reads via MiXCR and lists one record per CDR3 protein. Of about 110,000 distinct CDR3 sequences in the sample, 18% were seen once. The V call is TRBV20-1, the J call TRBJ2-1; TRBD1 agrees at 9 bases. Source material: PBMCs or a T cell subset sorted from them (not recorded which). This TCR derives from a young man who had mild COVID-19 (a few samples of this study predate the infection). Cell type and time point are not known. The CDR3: CSARDPTGGSEQFF. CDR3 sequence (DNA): TGCAGTGCTAGAGACCCCACAGGGGGCAGTGAGCAGTTCTTC.